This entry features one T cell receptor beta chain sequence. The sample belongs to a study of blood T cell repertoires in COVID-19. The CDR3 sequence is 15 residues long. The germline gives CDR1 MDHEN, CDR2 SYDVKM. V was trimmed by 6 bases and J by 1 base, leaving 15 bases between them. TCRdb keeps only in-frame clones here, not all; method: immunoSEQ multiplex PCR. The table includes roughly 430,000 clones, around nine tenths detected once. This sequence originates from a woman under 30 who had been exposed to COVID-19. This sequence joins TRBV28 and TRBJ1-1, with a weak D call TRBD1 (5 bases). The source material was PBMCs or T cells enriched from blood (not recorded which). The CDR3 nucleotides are TGTGCCAGCAGGTCCTCAGGAGGGGCGAACACTGAAGCTTTCTTT. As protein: CASRSSGGANTEAFF.